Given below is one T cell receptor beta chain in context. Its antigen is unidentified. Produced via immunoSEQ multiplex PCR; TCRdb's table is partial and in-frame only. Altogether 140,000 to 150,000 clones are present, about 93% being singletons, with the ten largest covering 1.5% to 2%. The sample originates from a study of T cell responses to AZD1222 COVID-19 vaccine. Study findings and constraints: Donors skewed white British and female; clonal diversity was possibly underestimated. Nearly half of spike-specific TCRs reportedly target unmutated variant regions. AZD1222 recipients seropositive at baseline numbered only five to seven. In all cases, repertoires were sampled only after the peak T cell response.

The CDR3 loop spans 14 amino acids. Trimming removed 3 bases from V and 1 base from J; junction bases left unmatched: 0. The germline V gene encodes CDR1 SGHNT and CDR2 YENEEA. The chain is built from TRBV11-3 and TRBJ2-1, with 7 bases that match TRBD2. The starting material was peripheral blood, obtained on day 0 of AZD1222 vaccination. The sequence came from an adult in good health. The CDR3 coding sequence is TGTGCCAGCAGCTTCGGGGGGTCCTACAATGAGCAGTTCTTC. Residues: CASSFGGSYNEQFF.